This passage covers 22 T cell receptor beta chains from one sample sequenced in a study of OX40 agonist ivuxolimab in advanced cancers. The library was obtained by the immunoSEQ multiplex PCR assay. TCRdb mirrors the immuneACCESS table, restricted to in-frame sequences. Some clones are absent from its copies; in checked studies, under half trace to an unresolved V gene, and the reason for the others is unknown. The sample records approximately 72,000 clones, around 80% of which are singletons. The top ten clonotypes cover around 1.5% of the sample. The sequenced sample was CD4+ or CD8+ T cells sorted from blood, obtained in a trial of the OX40 agonist ivuxolimab. These receptors were collected from an adult with an advanced solid tumor such as melanoma, head and neck, liver or kidney cancer.

The J gene is TRBJ2-6, the V gene TRBV7-3; D ambiguous. The ends were cut back, 3 bases at V and 0 bases at J, with 12 bases in the middle. The CDR3 totals 17 residues. CDR1 and CDR2 from the germline V gene are SGHTA and FQGTGA. In DNA form, the CDR3 reads TGTGCCAGCAGCTTCGCTAGTATGGGCTCTGGGGCCAACGTCCTGACTTTC. This gives the protein CASSFASMGSGANVLTF.

The rearrangement uses TRBV10-3 and TRBJ2-7; D unclear. In germline, CDR1 is ENHRY, CDR2 SYGVKD. Between the trimmed V and J ends, which lost 7 bases and 7 bases, there was a span of 5 bases. The CDR3 length is 9 residues. CDR3 nucleotide sequence: TGTGCCATCATGGTAGAGCAGTACTTC. Amino acids: CAIMVEQYF.

The chain combines TRBV7-2 with TRBJ2-5, with 9 bases identical to TRBD2. The CDR3 has 17 amino acids. Looked up from germline, CDR1 is SGHTA and CDR2 is FQGNSA. J lost 3 bases, V lost 3 bases, and 11 bases had no gene match. CDR3 coding DNA: TGTGCCAGCAGCTTGACCGGGGTAGCGGGAGTCGAAGAGACCCAGTACTTC. Protein: CASSLTGVAGVEETQYF.

The rearrangement links TRBV29-1 to TRBJ1-2; D unclear. CDR1 and CDR2 from the germline V gene are SQVTM and ANQGSEA. V was cut by 7 bases and J by 2 bases, with 8 bases left in between. The CDR3 totals 11 residues. CDR3 sequence reads: CSGWENYGYTF. In DNA, the CDR3 is TGCAGCGGGTGGGAGAACTATGGCTACACCTTC.

A single count supports this clone. The chain has TRBV7-9 and TRBJ2-2; no clear D gene. The CDR3 is 13 amino acids. Germline values: CDR1 SEHNR, CDR2 FQNEAQ (reference sequence). V was cut by 2 bases and J by 6 bases, with 7 bases left in between. The CDR3, as DNA: TGTGCCAGCAGCTTAATGAGCTCCGGGGAGCTGTTTTTT. Amino acids: CASSLMSSGELFF.

The chain joins TRBV4-3 to TRBJ2-3; D is possibly TRBD1 (6 bases). Looked up from germline, CDR1 is LGHNA and CDR2 is YSLEER. V was trimmed by 0 bases and J by 6 bases, leaving 7 bases between them. This CDR3 contains 13 residues. CDR3 nucleotide sequence: TGCGCCAGCAGCCAAGATAGGGGGGATACGCAGTATTTT. As protein: CASSQDRGDTQYF.

This clone was seen a few times. The rearrangement joins TRBV29-1 to TRBJ2-5; D is perhaps TRBD2 (5 bases). Germline V gene data show CDR1 as SQVTM and CDR2 as ANQGSEA. This CDR3 is built from 13 residues. V was pared by 4 bases and J by 12 bases, with 21 bases between. Here the CDR3 reads CSVVISGMSIEYF. CDR3 in DNA: TGCAGCGTTGTGATCAGCGGTATGAGCATCGAGTACTTC.

The chain has TRBV6-6 and TRBJ1-1, with TRBD1 matching over 7 bases. V shed 5 bases, J shed 6 bases, and the junction held 12 bases outside the gene matches. The CDR3 sequence is 15 residues long. The germline gives CDR1 MNHNY, CDR2 SVGAGI (reference sequence). CDR3 bases: TGTGCCAGCAGTGACAGGGCCCGGGGGCCAGCTGAAGCTTTCTTT. Translated: CASSDRARGPAEAFF.

V usage is TRBV9 and J usage is TRBJ2-7, with 14 bases aligning to TRBD2. From germline, CDR1 is SGDLS and CDR2 YYNGEE. The V segment lost 2 bases and the J segment 6 bases; nucleotides outside the gene matches: 4. The CDR3 runs to 15 residues. DNA for the CDR3: TGTGCCAGCAGCGTCATGGGACTAGCGGGGGCCGAGCAGTACTTC. Its translation: CASSVMGLAGAEQYF.

The rearrangement uses TRBV18 and TRBJ2-7; 8 bases are a match to TRBD2. The V and J ends lost 2 bases and 5 bases, in that order; junction bases with no gene match: 11. CDR1 is KGHSH and CDR2 is LQKENI in the germline V gene. The CDR3 runs 16 residues. CDR3: CASSPVSLRGGDEQYF. Here the CDR3 DNA reads TGTGCCAGCTCACCAGTGTCCCTACGGGGGGGTGACGAGCAGTACTTC.

The chain employs TRBV28 and TRBJ1-1; D remains ambiguous. Germline V gives CDR1 MDHEN, CDR2 SYDVKM. The CDR3 contains 16 residues. V was cut by 1 base and J by 0 bases, with 12 bases left in between. Written as DNA, the CDR3 is TGTGCCAGCAGTTTATTGTATACAGTCCTGAACACTGAAGCTTTCTTT. Translated: CASSLLYTVLNTEAFF.

The rearrangement links TRBV5-1 to TRBJ1-1; D is unresolved. Germline V gene data show CDR1 as SGHRS and CDR2 as YFSETQ. V lost 4 bases and J lost 1, with 8 bases in between. The CDR3 length is 13 residues. The CDR3 spells CASSTGANTEAFF. CDR3 DNA: TGCGCCAGCAGCACTGGAGCGAACACTGAAGCTTTCTTT.

For the CDR3, the DNA is TGTGCCAGCAGTTTCCTGACCGGGGCGGCTTTCTTT. This sequence encodes CASSFLTGAAFF. The rearrangement uses TRBV6-5 and TRBJ1-1, with D possibly being TRBD1 (5 bases). The length of the CDR3 is 12 residues. Trimming shortened V by 4 bases and J by 11 bases, and 14 bases separated the two germline ends. Per germline, CDR1 MNHEY and CDR2 SVGAGI.

The rearrangement joins TRBV7-8 to TRBJ2-4, with 12 nucleotides matching TRBD2. Looked up from germline, CDR1 is SGHVS and CDR2 is FQNEAQ. The CDR3 has 20 amino acids. Germline trimming cut 0 bases from V and 0 bases from J; bases unmatched to any gene: 9. The chain's CDR3 is CASSLAWGPSGRVAKNIQYF. The CDR3 DNA is TGTGCCAGCAGCTTAGCGTGGGGGCCTAGCGGGAGGGTAGCCAAAAACATTCAGTACTTC.

The count of this clone is one. The chain uses TRBV27 and TRBJ1-1; 7 nucleotides line up with TRBD1. The germline V gene encodes CDR1 MNHEY and CDR2 SMNVEV (reference sequence). CDR3 size: 14 residues. V lost 5 bases to trimming and J lost 0 bases; unmatched junction nucleotides: 3. In nucleotides, the CDR3 is TGTGCCAGCAGTAAGGGACAGATGAACACTGAAGCTTTCTTT. Encoded protein: CASSKGQMNTEAFF.

The chain employs TRBV29-1 and TRBJ2-7, with 9 bases aligning to TRBD2. The V and J ends lost 4 bases and 2 bases, in that order; junction bases with no gene match: 3. Germline lookup yields CDR1 SQVTM and CDR2 ANQGSEA. The CDR3 extends over 13 amino acids. The CDR3 sequence is CSVGASGTYEQYF. CDR3 in DNA: TGCAGCGTTGGGGCTAGCGGGACCTACGAGCAGTACTTC.

The V gene is TRBV28, the J gene TRBJ2-3; D remains ambiguous. Germline values: CDR1 MDHEN, CDR2 SYDVKM. Deletions cut 10 bases from V and 8 bases from J, with 19 bases between. The CDR3 loop spans 13 amino acids. CDR3 DNA sequence: TGTGCCACCCTAAAAACCGCCCCCGCTACGCAGTATTTT. Amino acids: CATLKTAPATQYF.

The V gene is TRBV7-2, the J gene TRBJ2-7, with unresolved D. Germline lookup yields CDR1 SGHTA and CDR2 FQGNSA. V lost 1 base and J lost 3, with 7 bases in between. The length of the CDR3 is 13 residues. This chain's CDR3 is CASSLDYGYEQYF. Written as DNA, the CDR3 is TGTGCCAGCAGCTTAGATTACGGCTACGAGCAGTACTTC.

The chain couples TRBV29-1 to TRBJ2-3; unclear D gene. This CDR3 comprises 10 residues. Germline CDR1 reads SQVTM; CDR2 reads ANQGSEA. The CDR3 coding sequence is TGCAGTGCCCTCACAGATACGCAGTATTTT. Translating it yields CSALTDTQYF.

The rearrangement joins TRBV10-3 to TRBJ2-2, with 7 bases aligning to TRBD1. Germline V lookup: CDR1 ENHRY, CDR2 SYGVKD. The CDR3 loop spans 15 amino acids. V dropped 3 bases and J dropped 1; count of bases not matched to a gene: 2. In DNA form, the CDR3 reads TGTGCCATCAGTGACCAGGGGGAGAACACCGGGGAGCTGTTTTTT. Translating it yields CAISDQGENTGELFF.

This clone occurred a few times. The rearrangement joins TRBV27 to TRBJ2-3, with TRBD1 identical over 8 bases. The CDR3 has 14 amino acids. Germline V CDR1 and CDR2: MNHEY, SMNVEV (reference sequence). V lost 6 bases, J lost 5 bases, and 7 bases stayed unmatched. The CDR3 coding sequence is TGTGCCAGCAGAAAGGACAGGGACCAAGATACGCAGTATTTT. This encodes CASRKDRDQDTQYF.

This chain uses TRBV5-1 with TRBJ2-5; D is perhaps TRBD1 (5 bases). In germline, CDR1 is SGHRS, CDR2 YFSETQ. CDR3 size: 14 residues. Trimming cost V 6 bases and J 3 bases, with 15 bases left between them. CDR3 nucleotides: TGCGCCAGCACCAGGGCCTCTTTGGAAGAGACCCAGTACTTC. Protein sequence: CASTRASLEETQYF.